Following are 10 T cell receptor beta chains from one sample sequenced in a study of cytomegalovirus exposure and HLA in healthy donors. PCR involved 60 Vbeta and 13 Jbeta primers. Here immunoSEQ multiplex PCR was the method, and the copy in TCRdb shows in-frame clones only, minus some. Of about 180,000 clones listed, about 78% were seen once; the top ten hold 2% to 2.5%. The sequencing input was PBMCs. Every receptor here comes from a man between 60 and 75 years old in good health and CMV-seronegative.

With regard to this clone: Within the sample, other DNA sequences also encode this same CDR3. The chain carries TRBV5-1 and TRBJ2-7; TRBD1 aligns across 7 bases. The V gene's germline CDR1 is SGHRS and CDR2 YFSETQ. The length of the CDR3 is 14 residues. J gave up 4 bases and V 0 bases, and 4 bases lay outside the gene matches. CDR3 in DNA: TGCGCCAGCAGCTTGGGACAGGGACCTTACGAGCAGTACTTC. The encoded protein is CASSLGQGPYEQYF. Full variable domain (outside the CDR3, taken from reference TRBV5-1 and TRBJ2-7): KAGVTQTPRYLIKTRGQQVTLSCSPISGHRSVSWYQQTPGQGLQFLFEYFSETQRNKGNFPGRFSGRQFSNSRSEMNVSTLELGDSALYLCASSLGQGPYEQYFGPGTRLTVT.

This clone was counted only a few times. The chain recombines TRBV6-6 with TRBJ2-5, with 12 bases lining up with TRBD2. The J call is in doubt because the DNA end fits TRBJ2-7 better. The CDR3 loop spans 15 amino acids. Per the germline V gene, CDR1 is MNHNY and CDR2 is SVGAGI (reference sequence). For the CDR3, the DNA is TGTGCCAGCACCTCGCCGACTAGCGGGAGCTACGAGCAGTACTTC. Amino acid sequence: CASTSPTSGSYEQYF.

This clone was picked up one time. The chain recombines TRBV7-2 with TRBJ2-1, with 7 bases aligning to TRBD1. The CDR3 loop spans 11 amino acids. After removal of 8 bases from V and 15 bases from J, the junction contained 10 bases not matched to a gene. CDR1 and CDR2 (germline): SGHTA, FQGNSA. Here the CDR3 reads CASLDRGHWFF. In DNA, the CDR3 is TGTGCCAGCCTCGATAGGGGGCATTGGTTCTTC.

This sequence joins TRBV5-4 and TRBJ2-7, with 16 nucleotides matching TRBD2. The CDR3 length is 17 residues. CDR1 and CDR2 from the germline V gene are SGHNT and YYREEE (reference sequence). V was clipped by 4 bases and J by 7 bases; unmatched bases: 11. CDR3 nucleotides: TGTGCCAGCAGCACCCCCGCCTTGGGACTAGCGGGGGGGGAGCAGTACTTC. Protein: CASSTPALGLAGGEQYF.

CDR3 residues: CASSVSSGSTGEQFF. Written as DNA, the CDR3 is TGTGCCAGCAGCGTATCTAGCGGGAGTACTGGTGAGCAGTTCTTC. The chain combines TRBV9 with TRBJ2-1, with TRBD2 matching 10 bases. CDR3 length equals 15 residues. Germline assignment: CDR1 SGDLS and CDR2 YYNGEE. V was pared by 1 base and J by 9 bases, with 7 bases of the junction left unmatched.

The chain joins TRBV28 to TRBJ1-2; D is possibly TRBD1 (5 bases). Germline CDR1 is MDHEN and CDR2 is SYDVKM. V shed 2 bases and J shed 3 bases, with 10 bases lying between them. There are 14 residues in the CDR3. DNA of the CDR3: TGTGCCAGCAGTTTAGACCCGGGGGACTATGGCTACACCTTC. As protein: CASSLDPGDYGYTF.

V and J are TRBV9 and TRBJ2-1; 8 nucleotides line up with TRBD2. The CDR3 runs to 14 residues. V shed 3 bases and J 4 bases; nucleotides not matched to a gene: 3. Germline CDR1 and CDR2: SGDLS and YYNGEE. The CDR3 protein is CASSDSGSYNEQFF. The DNA for the CDR3 is TGTGCCAGCAGCGACAGCGGGAGTTACAATGAGCAGTTCTTC.

The chain is built from TRBV6-5 and TRBJ2-7; TRBD2 aligns across 11 bases. This CDR3 comprises 14 residues. Germline lookup yields CDR1 MNHEY and CDR2 SVGAGI. V trimming: 6 bases; J trimming: 3 bases; junction bases outside the gene matches: 4. CDR3 in DNA: TGTGCCAGCAGACTGACTAGCGGGGTCTACGAGCAGTACTTC. Residues: CASRLTSGVYEQYF.

The table lists this clone with a count of one. Other nucleotide sequences from this sample produce the same CDR3. The rearrangement links TRBV6-5 to TRBJ1-5, with TRBD1 matching 8 bases. The CDR3 runs 14 residues. Germline V gene data show CDR1 as MNHEY and CDR2 as SVGAGI. With 6 bases clipped from V and 2 bases from J, the junction kept 3 bases outside the gene matches. The DNA for the CDR3 is TGTGCCAGCAGGCGGACAGGGCGCAATCAGCCCCAGCATTTT. Its translation: CASRRTGRNQPQHF.

This chain uses TRBV1 with TRBJ2-7; TRBD2 is the table's D call and was not checked against the DNA. TRBV1 is assigned pseudogene status. This CDR3 is 15 amino acids long. Here the CDR3 DNA reads TGCACCAGCAGCCCCCCGCGGGGGGGGTACTACGAGCAGTACTTC. Amino acid sequence: CTSSPPRGGYYEQYF.